The 21 T cell receptor beta chains below come from one sample, sequenced in a study of T cell clonality in common variable immunodeficiency. The method was immunoSEQ multiplex PCR; TCRdb's version includes in-frame clones alone and lacks a portion of them. The sample lists tens of thousands of clones, none appearing once, the ten largest making up 0.68%. Specimen: peripheral blood mononuclear cells. The receptors shown here come from a person aged 18 to 70 in good health.

This clone was found many times. The read finishes 3 residues shy of the CDR3 end, and the germline J gene is used to complete it. This chain connects TRBV23-1 to TRBJ1-1, with D unresolved. Being an ORF, TRBV23-1 has a function that is uncertain. Trimming pared 0 bases from V and 2 bases from J, leaving 25 bases between. This CDR3 region has 20 residues. CDR3 loop: CASSQSMVQALTRINTEAFF. CDR3 bases read: TGCGCCAGCAGTCAATCGATGGTCCAGGCCTTAACCCGAATCAACACTGAA.

This clone was seen at least ten times. The CDR3 goes on 3 residues after the read ends, and that part is filled in from the germline J gene. J is TRBJ2-3 and V is TRBV5-6; 7 bases agree with TRBD1. The CDR3 totals 13 residues. V was pared by 6 bases and J by 5 bases, with 6 bases of the junction left unmatched. The germline V gene encodes CDR1 SGHDT and CDR2 YYEEEE. The part of the CDR3 DNA that was read is TGTGCCAGCACCAGGGACAGAGAAGATACG. Its translation is CASTRDREDT. The whole CDR3 sequence is CASTRDREDTQYF. Looking up the rest from reference TRBV5-6 and TRBJ2-3 gives the full variable domain: DAGVTQSPTHLIKTRGQQVTLRCSPKSGHDTVSWYQQALGQGPQFIFQYYEEEERQRGNFPDRFSGHQFPNYSSELNVNALLLGDSALYLCASTRDREDTQYFGPGTRLTVL.

At least ten counts were recorded for this clone. From the germline J gene comes the end of the CDR3, since the read stops 3 residues before it. The rearrangement links TRBV7-2 to TRBJ2-5, with no clear D. Germline V gene data show CDR1 as SGHTA and CDR2 as FQGNSA. Between the trimmed V and J ends, which lost 5 bases and 6 bases, there was a span of 19 bases. CDR3 length: 15 amino acids. The DNA read from the CDR3 is TGTGCCAGCAGCGACACCGGTGGGTCTCTGCAGACC. This sequence encodes CASSDTGGSLQT. The full CDR3 protein is CASSDTGGSLQTQYF.

This clone occurred many times. The CDR3 end is not reached by the read, which stops 3 residues before it; the germline J gene fills it in. The V call is TRBV28, the J call TRBJ1-1; no reliable D call. This CDR3 has 16 residues. The germline V gene encodes CDR1 MDHEN and CDR2 SYDVKM. The V and J ends lost 3 bases and 2 bases respectively, with 16 bases between them. CDR3: CASSFPTISGNTEAFF. The part of the CDR3 DNA that was read is TGTGCCAGCAGTTTCCCGACAATATCAGGCAACACTGAA.

This clone was counted at least ten times. The read halts 3 residues ahead of the CDR3 end, with the missing end drawn from the germline J gene. The chain links TRBV5-1 to TRBJ2-5; D is unclear. The CDR3 contains 14 residues. Germline CDR1 reads SGHRS; CDR2 reads YFSETQ. V lost 4 bases to trimming and J lost 0 bases, with 10 bases between them. The sequenced CDR3 bases are TGCGCCAGCAGCCAGGAGCAGCACCAAGAGACC. Its translation is CASSQEQHQET. The full CDR3 reads CASSQEQHQETQYF.

This clone has at least ten counts. Relative to the germline gene, one junction end is altered; a read error may explain this. The read ends 3 residues before the CDR3 terminus; that terminus is restored from the germline J gene. V and J are TRBV4-1 and TRBJ1-6, with 7 positions matching TRBD1. The germline V gene has CDR1 MGHRA and CDR2 YSYEKL. The CDR3 extends over 15 amino acids. The part of the CDR3 DNA that was read is TGCGCCAGCGGCCAGGGGGACACCCTAGGATCACCC. Encoded protein: CASGQGDTLGSP. The whole CDR3 sequence is CASGQGDTLGSPLHF.

In this sample, this clone turned up many times. With the read ending 3 residues before the CDR3 end, the germline J gene is used to fill in that end. The chain carries TRBV7-3 and TRBJ1-5; 9 bases line up with TRBD1. CDR1 and CDR2 from the germline V gene are SGHTA and FQGTGA. This CDR3 is built from 16 residues. V gave up 3 bases and J gave up 6 bases; unmatched junction bases: 9. The sequenced part of the CDR3 DNA is TGTGCCAGCAGCTTGCACGGGTACAGGGGGCCTCAGCCC. The encoded protein is CASSLHGYRGPQP. The whole CDR3 is CASSLHGYRGPQPQHF. Variable domain in full (rest from reference TRBV7-3 and TRBJ1-5): GAGVSQTPSNKVTEKGKYVELRCDPISGHTALYWYRQSLGQGPEFLIYFQGTGAADDSGLPNDRFFAVRPEGSVSTLKIQRTERGDSAVYLCASSLHGYRGPQPQHFGDGTRLSIL.

The sample holds many counts of this clone. Here the CDR3 reads CASGLGTGASGANVLTF. The sequenced part of the CDR3 DNA is TGTGCTAGTGGTTTGGGGACAGGGGCCTCTGGGGCCAACGTC. This chain links TRBV12-5 with TRBJ2-6; 9 bases are a match to TRBD1. The read stops 3 residues short of the end of the CDR3; the missing end is completed from the germline J gene. This CDR3 is 17 amino acids long. V was clipped by 1 base and J by 0 bases; unmatched bases: 1. Germline-derived CDR1 and CDR2 are LGHNT and FRNRAP.

Many counts were recorded for this clone. The sequenced fragment ends 3 residues before the CDR3 boundary, so the rest is inferred from the germline J gene. J is TRBJ1-2 and V is TRBV6-2 or TRBV6-3; the D gene is possibly TRBD1 (5 bases). V lost 8 bases and J lost 4, with 14 bases in between. The CDR3 is made up of 13 amino acids. CDR1 and CDR2 (germline): MNHEY, SVGEGT. Incomplete CDR3 DNA: TGTGCCAGCCTGAAGGACGGGGGCTATGGC. Its protein product is CASLKDGGYG. The CDR3 in its entirety is CASLKDGGYGYTF.

This clone has at least ten counts. The CDR3 end falls 3 residues outside the read, so it is completed with the germline J gene. This chain connects TRBV5-1 to TRBJ2-7, with D uncertain. CDR3 size: 13 residues. V gave up 1 base and J gave up 5 bases, with 10 bases separating them. Germline V CDR1 and CDR2: SGHRS, YFSETQ. Partial CDR3 DNA: TGCGCCAGCAGCTTGACTCCCGTCCACGAG. Translated, it gives CASSLTPVHE. The entire CDR3 protein is CASSLTPVHEQYF.

This clone was observed many times. With the read ending 3 residues before the CDR3 end, the germline J gene is used to fill in that end. The gene calls are TRBV6-2 or TRBV6-3 and TRBJ2-1, with TRBD2 as a possible D gene (7 bases). This CDR3 has 15 amino acids. The germline V gene has CDR1 MNHEY and CDR2 SVGEGT. V shed 6 bases and J shed 6 bases, with 18 bases lying between them. CDR3 sequence: CASREGGATFNEQFF. The part of the CDR3 DNA that was read is TGTGCCAGCAGAGAAGGGGGGGCCACGTTCAATGAG.

This clone was seen ten or more times. The observed sequence ends 3 residues before the CDR3 terminus, with the missing tail filled in from the germline J gene. V gene TRBV18 combines with J gene TRBJ2-5, with TRBD1 matching over 7 bases. The CDR3 length is 13 residues. CDR1 and CDR2 (germline): KGHSH, LQKENI. V trimming: 6 bases; J trimming: 2 bases; junction bases outside the gene matches: 3. The CDR3: CASSGQRQETQYF. Incomplete CDR3 DNA: TGTGCCAGCTCGGGACAGAGACAAGAGACC.

This clone has ten or more counts. Read data end 3 residues before the CDR3 end; the end is taken from the germline J gene. V and J are TRBV9 and TRBJ2-5; possibly TRBD2 for D (7 bases). The CDR3 is 14 residues long. The germline V gene has CDR1 SGDLS and CDR2 YYNGEE. Deletions cut 4 bases from V and 5 bases from J, with 15 bases between. CDR3 region: CASSPWGGLETQYF. The sequenced part of the CDR3 DNA is TGTGCCAGCAGCCCCTGGGGGGGCTTGGAGACC.

This clone was counted at least ten times. The read gets to within 3 residues of the CDR3 end, and the germline J gene fills in the rest. The rearrangement joins TRBV11-2 to TRBJ2-5; tentative D call: TRBD2 (6 bases). The CDR3 sequence is 13 residues long. The germline V and J ends were trimmed by 5 bases and 5 bases, with 12 bases remaining between them. CDR1 and CDR2 from the germline V gene are SGHAT and FQNNGV. Partial CDR3 DNA: TGTGCCAGCAGCCCTAGCGTGGTGGAGACC. The encoded protein is CASSPSVVET. The complete CDR3 reads CASSPSVVETQYF.

This clone was found many times. The sequence runs out 3 residues before the end of the CDR3; the remainder is reconstructed from the germline J gene. This sequence joins TRBV5-6 and TRBJ2-1; D is unclear. Trimming cost V 2 bases and J 1 base, with 7 bases left between them. The CDR3 totals 14 residues. Germline CDR1 is SGHDT and CDR2 is YYEEEE. CDR3 sequence reads: CASSFELSYNEQFF. The sequenced part of the CDR3 DNA is TGTGCCAGCAGCTTCGAGCTTTCCTACAATGAG.

This clone was counted ten times or more. Read coverage stops 3 residues before the CDR3 terminus; the germline J gene supplies the remainder. V usage is TRBV9 and J usage is TRBJ1-5; possible D gene TRBD1, 5 bases. Trimming cost V 5 bases and J 4 bases, with 19 bases left between them. Germline V gene sequence: CDR1 SGDLS, CDR2 YYNGEE. The CDR3 runs to 16 residues. CDR3 in amino acids: CASSFNLRVSNQPQHF. The CDR3 bases that were read are TGTGCCAGCAGTTTCAACCTCAGGGTTAGTAATCAGCCC.

This clone was detected many times. Sequencing ends 3 residues short of the CDR3 end; the germline J gene provides the rest. The chain couples TRBV7-3 to TRBJ1-6; D not resolved. This CDR3 comprises 14 residues. V lost 2 bases, J lost 8 bases, and 10 bases lay in between. The germline V gene has CDR1 SGHTA and CDR2 FQGTGA. The CDR3 DNA, read in part, is TGTGCCAGCAGCTTAGATGGGCAGTATTCACCC. It codes for CASSLDGQYSP. The whole CDR3 is CASSLDGQYSPLHF.

This clone was detected many times. The CDR3 extends 3 residues past the end of the read, so its final part is completed from the germline J gene. The chain is built from TRBV5-6 and TRBJ2-2; possibly TRBD2 for D (7 bases). Trimming left V 4 bases short and J 6 bases short, with 16 bases between. The CDR3 runs to 15 residues. CDR1 and CDR2 from the germline V gene are SGHDT and YYEEEE. The sequenced CDR3 bases are TGTGCCAGCAGCGTAGTTCAGGGGAGGGCCGGGGAG. Protein: CASSVVQGRAGE. The complete CDR3 sequence is CASSVVQGRAGELFF.

This clone was counted ten times or more. The CDR3 goes on 3 residues after the read ends, and that part is filled in from the germline J gene. The chain carries TRBV4-2 and TRBJ1-1, with 7 nucleotides matching TRBD1. The CDR3 covers 16 residues. Germline V gives CDR1 LGHNA, CDR2 YNFKEQ. V gave up 3 bases and J gave up 1 base; unmatched junction bases: 8. Partial CDR3 DNA: TGTGCCAGCAGCCATTTTTACGGGACAGAGAACACTGAA. Translated, it gives CASSHFYGTENTE. The full CDR3 protein reads CASSHFYGTENTEAFF.

This clone appeared many times. The read finishes 3 residues shy of the CDR3 end, and the germline J gene is used to complete it. The chain couples TRBV6-1 to TRBJ1-4; a weak D match, TRBD1 (5 bases). Germline V lookup: CDR1 MNHNS, CDR2 SASEGT. V was shortened by 1 base and J by 8 bases, with 14 bases between the two germline ends. This CDR3 spans 15 amino acids. Incomplete CDR3 DNA: TGTGCCAGCAGTGAAGAGGGAGGGGTGGGAGAAAAA. The encoded protein is CASSEEGGVGEK. The whole CDR3 sequence reads CASSEEGGVGEKLFF.

This clone has a count of ten or more. The CDR3 end is not reached by the read, which stops 3 residues before it; the germline J gene fills it in. This chain uses TRBV5-1 with TRBJ1-5; tentatively, D is TRBD1 (5 bases). CDR3 length: 15 residues. The germline V gene has CDR1 SGHRS and CDR2 YFSETQ. The germline V and J ends were trimmed by 0 bases and 6 bases, with 13 bases remaining between them. The CDR3 bases that were read are TGCGCCAGCAGCTTGGATCAGGGTGTGACTCAGCCC. It translates to CASSLDQGVTQP. In full, the CDR3 is CASSLDQGVTQPQHF.